This T cell receptor (beta chain) is drawn from a study of T cell repertoires in cytomegalovirus infection (dated by TCRdb to the late 2010s). The study in broad terms: The HLA type of each donor mattered for the analysis, because public TCR beta signatures pointed to carriage of CMV infection along with the matching HLA type.

In this sample, this clonotype turned up a few times. It has no known antigen specificity. No quality values exist for individual bases; no much larger clone is one base distant. The V end gives up 1 base and the J end 7 bases, leaving 10 bases in the junction not matched to a gene. The CDR3 runs 16 residues from the cysteine to the phenylalanine. Of all the DNA, just the CDR3 is kept, 48 bases in frame from base 1. The germline V gene (reference sequence) yields SEHNR for CDR1 and FQNEAQ for CDR2. General findings and caveats noted by the study authors: The ex vivo response was dominated by HLA-C-restricted CMV-specific TCR beta clonotypes, which also provided the single most frequent clonotype in two of eight donors. In both this cohort and an independent approximately 370-donor cohort, the cumulative frequency of public TCR beta family members distinguished carriers of CMV infection plus the relevant HLA type.

Instrument on record: Illumina HiSeq 1500. TCRdb reworked the public reads: Q25 trimming with fastp, MiXCR clone assembly, productive beta chains retained. Every entry covers one CDR3 protein and lists the most common genes and DNA from its rows. This sample is represented by roughly 320,000 distinct CDR3 sequences; more than 8% of them were singletons. The ten largest clones take up about 4.5% of the sample. This TCR was recovered from a human donor in good health (CMV status not recorded). Some clones in this sample may be carry-over from other donors' samples. The sequenced sample consisted of PBMCs. In this chain, TRBV7-9 is recombined with TRBJ2-1; TRBD2 aligns with 7 central bases. CDR3 loop: CASSLVGGGPGNEQFF. The DNA is TGTGCCAGCAGCTTAGTTGGGGGAGGGCCTGGAAATGAGCAGTTCTTC. With the rest looked up from the reference TRBV7-9 and TRBJ2-1 genes rather than sequenced, the full variable domain is DTGVSQNPRHKITKRGQNVTFRCDPISEHNRLYWYRQTLGQGPEFLTYFQNEAQLEKSRLLSDRFSAERPKGSFSTLEIQRTEQGDSAMYLCASSLVGGGPGNEQFFGPGTRLTVL.